The 23 T cell receptor beta chains presented below share a single source sample, sequenced in a study of radiotherapy plus CTLA-4 blockade in lung cancer listed by TCRdb under 2018. Library method: the immunoSEQ multiplex PCR assay. TCRdb obtained this table from immuneACCESS and retained in-frame rearrangements with V and J assigned. These tables miss some clones; where compared with another copy, unresolved V genes account for less than half of the shortfall, and the remainder is unexplained. For this sample there are tens of thousands of clones; more than 75% appear just once. The ten largest clones represent around 30% of the sample. The sample here was peripheral blood, taken from a patient treated with radiotherapy plus ipilimumab. The receptors stem from a human donor with non-small cell lung cancer whose response to radiotherapy plus ipilimumab could not be evaluated.

CDR3 DNA: TGTGCCAGCAGTGGCGGGACTAGCGGTTACGAGCAGTACTTC. It codes for CASSGGTSGYEQYF. V gene TRBV6-5 combines with J gene TRBJ2-5; 11 bases are shared with TRBD2. With the DNA end fitting TRBJ2-7 better, the J assignment may be wrong. The CDR3 consists of 14 residues. Germline loops: CDR1 MNHEY, CDR2 SVGAGI.

The gene calls are TRBV11-1 and TRBJ2-5, with 14 nucleotides matching TRBD2. The tail of the sequence fits TRBJ2-7 better, so the J call may be wrong. The CDR3 length is 17 residues. In germline, CDR1 is SGHAT, CDR2 FQDESV (reference sequence). The CDR3 region is CASRGTSGSPWGYEQYF. The CDR3 region has the DNA TGTGCCAGCAGGGGGACTAGCGGGAGTCCGTGGGGCTACGAGCAGTACTTC.

The chain links TRBV15 to TRBJ2-3; TRBD2 matches at 12 bases. Germline CDR1 LNHNV, CDR2 YYDKDF (reference sequence). The CDR3 covers 17 residues. V was pared by 1 base and J by 6 bases, with 8 bases of the junction left unmatched. This CDR3 reads CATSRGGTSGPRDTQYF. In DNA form, the CDR3 reads TGTGCCACCAGCAGAGGGGGGACTAGCGGGCCGAGGGATACGCAGTATTTT. The full variable domain, its missing parts supplied by reference TRBV15 and TRBJ2-3, is DAMVIQNPRYQVTQFGKPVTLSCSQTLNHNVMYWYQQKSSQAPKLLFHYYDKDFNNEADTPDNFQSRRPNTSFCFLDIRSPGLGDTAMYLCATSRGGTSGPRDTQYFGPGTRLTVL.

Here the CDR3 reads CASSFLAGVANEQFF. The CDR3 nucleotides read TGCGCCAGCAGCTTCCTAGCGGGAGTCGCGAATGAGCAGTTCTTC. The gene calls are TRBV5-1 and TRBJ2-1; the match to TRBD2 covers 10 bases. In germline, CDR1 is SGHRS, CDR2 YFSETQ. Trimming removed 2 bases from V and 7 bases from J; junction bases left unmatched: 6. The CDR3 is made up of 15 amino acids. Full variable domain (outside the CDR3, taken from reference TRBV5-1 and TRBJ2-1): KAGVTQTPRYLIKTRGQQVTLSCSPISGHRSVSWYQQTPGQGLQFLFEYFSETQRNKGNFPGRFSGRQFSNSRSEMNVSTLELGDSALYLCASSFLAGVANEQFFGPGTRLTVL.

This chain connects TRBV18 to TRBJ2-5, with 7 positions matching TRBD2. The J call may be in error: the DNA end matches TRBJ2-7 better. This CDR3 has 13 amino acids. The germline gives CDR1 KGHSH, CDR2 LQKENI. In DNA, the CDR3 is TGTGCCAGCTCACCATCGCCGGGGGGCGAGCAGTACTTC. It is translated as CASSPSPGGEQYF.

The genes are TRBV11-2 and TRBJ2-5; maybe TRBD1 (7 bases). V was shortened by 5 bases and J by 7 bases, with 14 bases between the two germline ends. The CDR3 is made up of 13 amino acids. The germline gives CDR1 SGHAT, CDR2 FQNNGV. For the CDR3, the DNA is TGTGCCAGCAGCCCGACAGGGACTGCGACCCAGTACTTC. It specifies CASSPTGTATQYF. The full variable domain, completed using reference TRBV11-2 and TRBJ2-5, is EAGVAQSPRYKIIEKRQSVAFWCNPISGHATLYWYQQILGQGPKLLIQFQNNGVVDDSQLPKDRFSAERLKGVDSTLKIQPAKLEDSAVYLCASSPTGTATQYFGPGTRLLVL.

V and J are TRBV11-2 and TRBJ1-4; D is perhaps TRBD1 (6 bases). CDR3 length: 17 amino acids. The germline V gene has CDR1 SGHAT and CDR2 FQNNGV. V was trimmed by 2 bases and J by 6 bases, leaving 19 bases between them. CDR3 amino acids: CASSLKPGAVFDEKLFF. CDR3 sequence (DNA): TGTGCCAGCAGCTTAAAACCAGGGGCGGTTTTCGATGAAAAACTGTTTTTT.

The chain is built from TRBV11-2 and TRBJ1-4; 10 bases are a match to TRBD1. The CDR3 is 19 residues long. Germline lookup yields CDR1 SGHAT and CDR2 FQNNGV. V shed 5 bases, J shed 2 bases, and the junction held 14 bases outside the gene matches. The DNA of the CDR3 is TGTGCCAGCAGCACCACTCCCGGGACAGGGGCAGACACTAATGAAAAACTGTTTTTT. This codes for CASSTTPGTGADTNEKLFF.

The gene calls are TRBV2 and TRBJ2-1; TRBD2 matches at 14 bases. The germline V gene has CDR1 SNHLY and CDR2 FYNNEI. This CDR3 region has 14 residues. Trimming cost V 8 bases and J 10 bases; bases outside gene matches: 7. The CDR3 is CASHMTSGRAEQFF. The CDR3 DNA follows: TGTGCCAGCCATATGACTAGCGGGAGGGCCGAGCAGTTCTTC. Looking up the rest from reference TRBV2 and TRBJ2-1 gives the full variable domain: EPEVTQTPSHQVTQMGQEVILRCVPISNHLYFYWYRQILGQKVEFLVSFYNNEISEKSEIFDDQFSVERPDGSNFTLKIRSTKLEDSAMYFCASHMTSGRAEQFFGPGTRLTVL.

This clone appeared a few times. The rearrangement uses TRBV27 and TRBJ2-7; no firm D call. The CDR3 runs to 9 residues. Trimming pared 7 bases from V and 6 bases from J, leaving 4 bases between. The germline V gene has CDR1 MNHEY and CDR2 SMNVEV (reference sequence). CDR3 coding DNA: TGTGCCAGCACCAGCGAGCAGTACTTC. Translating gives CASTSEQYF.

V and J are TRBV30 and TRBJ2-7, with 9 bases fitting TRBD1. Germline values: CDR1 GTSNPN, CDR2 SVGIG (reference sequence). This CDR3 spans 13 amino acids. The CDR3 DNA is TGTGCTTTCACCGGGACAGGGCCTTACGAGCAGTACTTC. Its protein is CAFTGTGPYEQYF.

The chain carries TRBV4-1 and TRBJ2-2, with 12 nucleotides matching TRBD2. Germline V gene lookup returns CDR1 MGHRA and CDR2 YSYEKL. This CDR3 contains 17 residues. V gave up 4 bases and J gave up 2 bases; unmatched junction bases: 5. The CDR3, as DNA: TGCGCCAGCAGCCCCGGGACTAGCGGGTTTAACACCGGGGAGCTGTTTTTT. Translation: CASSPGTSGFNTGELFF.

J is TRBJ2-1 and V is TRBV7-2; 8 bases map to TRBD1. CDR3 length equals 13 residues. Germline trimming cut 5 bases from V and 5 bases from J; bases unmatched to any gene: 2. Germline V gene lookup returns CDR1 SGHTA and CDR2 FQGNSA. CDR3 region: CASSQGQDNEQFF. DNA of the CDR3: TGTGCCAGCAGCCAGGGACAGGACAATGAGCAGTTCTTC. Supplemented by reference TRBV7-2 and TRBJ2-1, the full variable domain reads GAGVSQSPSNKVTEKGKDVELRCDPISGHTALYWYRQSLGQGLEFLIYFQGNSAPDKSGLPSDRFSAERTGGSVSTLTIQRTQQEDSAVYLCASSQGQDNEQFFGPGTRLTVL.

V is TRBV28 and J is TRBJ1-1, with 10 bases fitting TRBD1. Per the germline V gene, CDR1 is MDHEN and CDR2 is SYDVKM. After removal of 5 bases from V and 4 bases from J, the junction contained 10 bases not matched to a gene. The CDR3 is made up of 16 amino acids. The DNA for the CDR3 is TGTGCCAGCAGTCATCGACAGGGGGCTGGGAGCACTGAAGCTTTCTTT. This sequence encodes CASSHRQGAGSTEAFF.

This chain connects TRBV7-3 to TRBJ2-2; 12 bases map to TRBD2. The V gene's germline CDR1 is SGHTA and CDR2 FQGTGA. The CDR3 loop spans 15 amino acids. The V and J ends lost 4 bases and 6 bases, in that order; junction bases with no gene match: 3. The CDR3 bases are TGTGCCAGCAGCTCAGGACTAGCGGGACCCGGGGAGCTGTTTTTT. This sequence encodes CASSSGLAGPGELFF.

The chain joins TRBV5-5 to TRBJ2-7, with TRBD2 matching 7 bases. V lost 0 bases to trimming and J lost 4 bases; unmatched junction nucleotides: 4. The CDR3 covers 14 residues. CDR1 is SGHKS and CDR2 is YYEKEE in the germline V gene (reference sequence). CDR3 DNA: TGTGCCAGCAGCTTGGTTGCGGGAGAGTACGAGCAGTACTTC. Translation: CASSLVAGEYEQYF.

V gene TRBV5-1 combines with J gene TRBJ2-5, with 8 bases lining up with TRBD2. CDR1 and CDR2 from the germline V gene are SGHRS and YFSETQ. This CDR3 is 14 amino acids long. After removal of 1 base from V and 5 bases from J, the junction contained 4 bases not matched to a gene. CDR3 sequence (DNA): TGCGCCAGCAGCTTGAGCGGGAGTGTCGAGACCCAGTACTTC. Residues: CASSLSGSVETQYF.

The gene calls are TRBV7-9 and TRBJ1-1; 9 bases match TRBD1. From germline, CDR1 is SEHNR and CDR2 FQNEAQ (reference sequence). V lost 0 bases and J lost 2; bases outside the gene matches: 10. The CDR3 is 18 residues long. The CDR3 spells CASSLAGGDRGYNTEAFF. The CDR3 nucleotides read TGTGCCAGCAGCTTAGCGGGAGGAGACAGGGGGTACAACACTGAAGCTTTCTTT.

The chain links TRBV28 to TRBJ1-1; 9 bases agree with TRBD1. V trimming: 5 bases; J trimming: 1 base; junction bases outside the gene matches: 2. Germline values: CDR1 MDHEN, CDR2 SYDVKM. The CDR3 loop spans 14 amino acids. Written as DNA, the CDR3 is TGTGCCAGCAGTCAGACAGGGGGGAACACTGAAGCTTTCTTT. Encoded protein: CASSQTGGNTEAFF. The entire variable domain, with the rest obtained from reference TRBV28 and TRBJ1-1, is as follows: DVKVTQSSRYLVKRTGEKVFLECVQDMDHENMFWYRQDPGLGLRLIYFSYDVKMKEKGDIPEGYSVSREKKERFSLILESASTNQTSMYLCASSQTGGNTEAFFGQGTRLTVV.

V usage is TRBV19 and J usage is TRBJ1-2; D ambiguous. CDR1 is LNHDA, CDR2 SQIVND, per germline (reference sequence). Trimming removed 5 bases from V and 4 bases from J, with 11 bases in between. The CDR3 runs to 13 residues. The CDR3 loop is CASSPSYGYGYTF. The CDR3 DNA sequence: TGTGCCAGTAGTCCTTCGTACGGCTATGGCTACACCTTC.

This clone was counted once. The chain is built from TRBV7-8 and TRBJ2-3; 8 positions match TRBD2. The V gene's germline CDR1 is SGHVS and CDR2 FQNEAQ. V shed 0 bases, J shed 2 bases, and the junction held 4 bases outside the gene matches. The CDR3 consists of 16 residues. The CDR3 DNA sequence: TGTGCCAGCAGCTTAGCGGCTAGCGGGTACACAGATACGCAGTATTTT. Encoded protein: CASSLAASGYTDTQYF.

The sample holds a few counts of this clone. V and J are TRBV7-9 and TRBJ2-7; D is unresolved. Looked up from germline, CDR1 is SEHNR and CDR2 is FQNEAQ (reference sequence). The CDR3 sequence is 13 residues long. Trimming took off 5 bases at V and 6 bases at J, with 14 bases between the two ends. The CDR3 reads CASSKSVRVEQYF. In DNA form, the CDR3 reads TGTGCCAGCAGCAAAAGCGTTCGGGTCGAGCAGTACTTC.

The chain couples TRBV19 to TRBJ2-2; the match to TRBD1 covers 9 bases. Germline CDR1 LNHDA, CDR2 SQIVND (reference sequence). The CDR3 has 15 residues. The V gene end was trimmed by 3 bases and the J gene end by 5 bases; junction bases not matched to a gene: 4. In DNA form, the CDR3 reads TGTGCCAGTAGTATGGAGGGACAGGGAACCGGGGAGCTGTTTTTT. It is translated as CASSMEGQGTGELFF.